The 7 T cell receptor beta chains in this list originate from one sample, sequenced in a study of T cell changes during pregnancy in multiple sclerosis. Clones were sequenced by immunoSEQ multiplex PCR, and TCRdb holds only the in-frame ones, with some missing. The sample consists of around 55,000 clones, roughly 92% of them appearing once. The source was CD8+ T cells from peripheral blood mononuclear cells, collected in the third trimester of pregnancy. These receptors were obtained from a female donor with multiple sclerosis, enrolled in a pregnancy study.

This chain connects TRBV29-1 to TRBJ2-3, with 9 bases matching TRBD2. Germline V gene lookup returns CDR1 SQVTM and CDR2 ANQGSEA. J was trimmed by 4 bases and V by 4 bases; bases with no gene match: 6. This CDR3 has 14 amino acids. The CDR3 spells CSVGFLAGSDTQYF. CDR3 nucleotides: TGCAGCGTTGGGTTTCTAGCGGGGTCAGATACGCAGTATTTT.

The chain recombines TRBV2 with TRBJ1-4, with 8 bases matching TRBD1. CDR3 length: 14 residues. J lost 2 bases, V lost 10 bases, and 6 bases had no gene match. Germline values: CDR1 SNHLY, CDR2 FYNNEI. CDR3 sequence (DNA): TGTGCCATCACAGGGGGTCGGACTAATGAAAAACTGTTTTTT. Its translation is CAITGGRTNEKLFF.

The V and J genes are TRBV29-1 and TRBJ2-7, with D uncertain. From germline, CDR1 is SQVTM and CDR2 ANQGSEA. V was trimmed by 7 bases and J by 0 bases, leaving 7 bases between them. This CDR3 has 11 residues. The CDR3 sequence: CSASSSYEQYF. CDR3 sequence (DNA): TGCAGCGCCTCTAGCTCCTACGAGCAGTACTTC.

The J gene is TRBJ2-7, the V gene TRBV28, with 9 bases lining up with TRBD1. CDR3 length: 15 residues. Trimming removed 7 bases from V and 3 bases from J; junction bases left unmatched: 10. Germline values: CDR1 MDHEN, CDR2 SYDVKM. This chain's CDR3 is CASNPNRDRVYEQYF. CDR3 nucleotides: TGTGCCAGCAACCCCAACAGGGACAGGGTCTACGAGCAGTACTTC.

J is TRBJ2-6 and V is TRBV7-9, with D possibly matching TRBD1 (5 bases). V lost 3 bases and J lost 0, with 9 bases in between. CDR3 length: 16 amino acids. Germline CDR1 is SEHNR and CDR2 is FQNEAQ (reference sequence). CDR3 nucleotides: TGTGCCAGCAGCTTTCGACAGAGCTCTGGGGCCAACGTCCTGACTTTC. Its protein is CASSFRQSSGANVLTF. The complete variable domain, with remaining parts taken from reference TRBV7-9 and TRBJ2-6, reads DTGVSQNPRHKITKRGQNVTFRCDPISEHNRLYWYRQTLGQGPEFLTYFQNEAQLEKSRLLSDRFSAERPKGSFSTLEIQRTEQGDSAMYLCASSFRQSSGANVLTFGAGSRLTVL.

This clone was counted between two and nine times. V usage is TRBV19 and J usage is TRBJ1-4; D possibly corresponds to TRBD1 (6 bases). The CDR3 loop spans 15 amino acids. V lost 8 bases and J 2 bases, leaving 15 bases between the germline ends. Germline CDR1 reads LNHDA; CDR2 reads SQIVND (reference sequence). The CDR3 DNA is TGTGCCAGTCCGGGACACCCTGGGACTAATGAAAAACTGTTTTTT. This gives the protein CASPGHPGTNEKLFF.

The CDR3 loop is CARGQLITEAFF. In DNA form, the CDR3 reads TGTGCCAGGGGACAATTAATCACTGAAGCTTTCTTT. The V call is TRBV2, the J call TRBJ1-1; possible D gene TRBD1, 6 bases. Trimming pared 9 bases from V and 4 bases from J, leaving 12 bases between. Germline V lookup: CDR1 SNHLY, CDR2 FYNNEI. The CDR3 runs 12 residues.